The clone carrying this TCR beta chain was picked up many times. The data derive from a study of patients and donors after allogeneic stem cell transplantation. Each CDR3 protein gets one entry after TCRdb re-called the RT-PCR reads with MiXCR. The sample yields under 200,000 distinct CDR3 sequences, 25% to 35% seen once. In germline, CDR1 is MNHEY, CDR2 SVGEGT. Trimming pared 7 bases from V and 5 bases from J, leaving 12 bases between. This CDR3 spans 13 amino acids. The clonotype was recovered from a human donor who was either an allogeneic HSCT recipient or a stem cell or donor lymphocyte infusion donor (not recorded which). It is not recorded whose cells these are; they may come from a transplant donor. The sample consisted of blood, either unsorted or a sorted T cell fraction (not recorded which). The gene calls are TRBV6-2 or TRBV6-3 and TRBJ1-5; no reliable D call. CDR3 region: CASNSGSYQPQHF. The CDR3 bases are TGTGCCAGCAACTCAGGATCTTATCAGCCCCAGCATTTT.